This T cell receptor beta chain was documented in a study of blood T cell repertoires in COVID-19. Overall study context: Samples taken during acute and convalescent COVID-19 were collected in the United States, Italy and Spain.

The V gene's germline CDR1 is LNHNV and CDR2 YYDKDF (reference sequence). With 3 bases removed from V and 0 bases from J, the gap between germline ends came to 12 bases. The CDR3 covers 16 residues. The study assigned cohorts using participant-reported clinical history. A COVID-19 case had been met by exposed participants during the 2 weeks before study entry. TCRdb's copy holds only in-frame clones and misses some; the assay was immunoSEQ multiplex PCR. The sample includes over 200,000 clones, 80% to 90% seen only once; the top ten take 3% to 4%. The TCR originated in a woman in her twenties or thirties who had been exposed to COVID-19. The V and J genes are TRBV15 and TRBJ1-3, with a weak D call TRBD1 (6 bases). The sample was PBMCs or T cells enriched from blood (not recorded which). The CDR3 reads CATSSLQGLSGNTIYF. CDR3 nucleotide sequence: TGTGCCACCAGCAGCCTTCAGGGGCTCTCTGGAAACACCATATATTTT.